This T cell receptor beta chain comes out of a study of OX40 agonist ivuxolimab in advanced cancers. For the study at large: At 0.01 to 10 mg/kg, ivuxolimab was administered intravenously to patients every 2 weeks. Among those enrolled, mean age was approximately 60 years (range roughly 23 to 85) and less than 90% were male. The study's findings and limits: Expanded clones were, on average, more numerous among CD8+ T cells than CD4+.

Produced via immunoSEQ multiplex PCR; TCRdb's table is partial and in-frame only. The sample carries 100,000 to 120,000 clones, 89% recorded once. Of note for this clone: The target antigen is unknown.

V lost 6 bases to trimming and J lost 5 bases, with 18 bases between them. The CDR3 is made up of 15 amino acids. Germline V lookup: CDR1 MNHEY, CDR2 SMNVEV (reference sequence). Baseline was the first blood sampling point, followed by cycle 4 day 1 and cycle 7 day 1. The V call is TRBV27, the J call TRBJ2-3; no reliable D call. The sample here was CD4+ or CD8+ T cells sorted from blood, taken in a trial of the OX40 agonist ivuxolimab. The TCR was taken from an adult with an advanced solid tumor such as melanoma, head and neck, liver or kidney cancer. The CDR3 DNA is TGTGCCAGCAGCTCCGGACGGATGAATGGAGATACGCAGTATTTT. This codes for CASSSGRMNGDTQYF.